This T cell receptor (beta chain) was captured by sequencing in a study of early T cells in non-severe SARS-CoV-2 infection. In this sample, this clonotype turned up many times. TCRdb re-derived calls from the 5' RACE reads in MiXCR, one entry per CDR3 protein. Of tens of thousands of distinct CDR3 sequences in the sample, around 12% were seen once. Germline loops: CDR1 WNHNN, CDR2 SYGVQD (reference sequence). CDR3 length equals 13 residues. The germline V and J ends were trimmed by 7 bases and 3 bases, with 12 bases remaining between them. The sample consisted of whole blood. V and J are TRBV10-1 and TRBJ1-2, with TRBD1 as a possible D gene (5 bases). The sequence derives from an adult who was a healthcare worker with PCR-confirmed SARS-CoV-2 infection or an uninfected control (not recorded which). DNA for the CDR3: TGCGCCAGCACCCCCGGGACTTACTATGGCTACACCTTC. This codes for CASTPGTYYGYTF.